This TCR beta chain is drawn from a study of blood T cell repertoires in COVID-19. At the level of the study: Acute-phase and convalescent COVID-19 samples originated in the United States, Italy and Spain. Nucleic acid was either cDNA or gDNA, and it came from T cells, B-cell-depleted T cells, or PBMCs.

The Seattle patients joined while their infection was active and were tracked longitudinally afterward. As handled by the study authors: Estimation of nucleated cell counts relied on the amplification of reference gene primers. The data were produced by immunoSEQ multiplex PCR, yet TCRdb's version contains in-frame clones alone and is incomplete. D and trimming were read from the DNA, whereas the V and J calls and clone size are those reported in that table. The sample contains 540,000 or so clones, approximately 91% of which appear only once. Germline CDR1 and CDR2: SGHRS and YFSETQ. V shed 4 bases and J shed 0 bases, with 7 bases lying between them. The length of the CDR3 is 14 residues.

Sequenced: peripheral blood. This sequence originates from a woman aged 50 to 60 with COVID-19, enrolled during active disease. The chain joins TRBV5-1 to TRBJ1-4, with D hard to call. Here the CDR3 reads CASSRTATNEKLFF. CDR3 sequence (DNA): TGCGCCAGCAGCAGGACTGCAACTAATGAAAAACTGTTTTTT.